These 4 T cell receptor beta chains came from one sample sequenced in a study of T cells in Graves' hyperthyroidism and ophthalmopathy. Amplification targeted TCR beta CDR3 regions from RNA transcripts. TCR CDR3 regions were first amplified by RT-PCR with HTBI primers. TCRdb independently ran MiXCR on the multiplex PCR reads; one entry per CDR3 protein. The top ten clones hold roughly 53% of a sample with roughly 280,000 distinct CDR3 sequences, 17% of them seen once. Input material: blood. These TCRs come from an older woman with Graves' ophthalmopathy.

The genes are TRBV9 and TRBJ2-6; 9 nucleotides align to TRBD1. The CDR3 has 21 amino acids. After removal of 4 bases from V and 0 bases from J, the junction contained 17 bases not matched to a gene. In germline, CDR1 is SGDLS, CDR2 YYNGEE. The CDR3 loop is CASSPRPGTGWIGSGANVLTF. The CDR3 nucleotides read TGTGCCAGCAGCCCACGTCCCGGGACAGGGTGGATAGGCTCTGGGGCCAACGTCCTGACTTTC.

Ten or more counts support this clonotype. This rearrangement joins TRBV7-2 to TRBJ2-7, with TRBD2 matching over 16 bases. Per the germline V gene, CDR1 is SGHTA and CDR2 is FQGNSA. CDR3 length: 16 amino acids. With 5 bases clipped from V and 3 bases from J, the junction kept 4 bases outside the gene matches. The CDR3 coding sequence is TGTGCCAGCAGCATGGGACTAGCGGGAGGGTTCTACGAGCAGTACTTC. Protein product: CASSMGLAGGFYEQYF. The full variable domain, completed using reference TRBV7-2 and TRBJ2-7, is GAGVSQSPSNKVTEKGKDVELRCDPISGHTALYWYRQSLGQGLEFLIYFQGNSAPDKSGLPSDRFSAERTGGSVSTLTIQRTQQEDSAVYLCASSMGLAGGFYEQYFGPGTRLTVT.

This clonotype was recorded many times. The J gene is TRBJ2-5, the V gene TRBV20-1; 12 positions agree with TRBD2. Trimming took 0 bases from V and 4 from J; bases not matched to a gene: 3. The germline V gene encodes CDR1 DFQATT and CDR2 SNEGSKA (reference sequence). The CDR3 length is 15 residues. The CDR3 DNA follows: TGCAGTGCTAGAGACCTAGCGGGAGGGTCAGAGACCCAGTACTTC. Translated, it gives CSARDLAGGSETQYF.

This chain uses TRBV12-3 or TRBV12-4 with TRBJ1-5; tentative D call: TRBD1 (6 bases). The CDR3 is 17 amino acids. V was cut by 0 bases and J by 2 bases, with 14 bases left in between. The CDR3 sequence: CASSLAGGRGGNQPQHF. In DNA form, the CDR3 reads TGTGCCAGCAGTTTAGCTGGGGGGCGCGGTGGCAATCAGCCCCAGCATTTT.